The 24 T cell receptor beta chains below all came from one sample that was sequenced in a study of cytomegalovirus exposure and HLA in healthy donors. Only in-frame clones appear in the TCRdb table, and some are missing; sequencing was by immunoSEQ multiplex PCR. The table lists 180,000 or so clones, approximately 89% of them singletons. The sample consisted of PBMCs. These receptors were obtained from a man younger than 35 in good health and CMV-seropositive.

The rearrangement joins TRBV29-1 to TRBJ1-2; 7 bases map to TRBD1. Trimming removed 8 bases from V and 3 bases from J; junction bases left unmatched: 6. The CDR3 totals 12 residues. Per the germline V gene, CDR1 is SQVTM and CDR2 is ANQGSEA. CDR3 nucleotides: TGCAGCACCGGACAGGTTGACTATGGCTACACCTTC. As protein: CSTGQVDYGYTF. Full variable domain (remainder filled in from reference TRBV29-1 and TRBJ1-2): SAVISQKPSRDICQRGTSLTIQCQVDSQVTMMFWYRQQPGQSLTLIATANQGSEATYESGFVIDKFPISRPNLTFSTLTVSNMSPEDSSIYLCSTGQVDYGYTFGSGTRLTVV.

The chain is built from TRBV6-4 and TRBJ2-1, with a possible D match to TRBD2 (5 bases). The germline V gene has CDR1 MRHNA and CDR2 SNTAGT. The CDR3 runs to 16 residues. Trimming cost V 7 bases and J 6 bases, with 22 bases left between them. In DNA, the CDR3 is TGTGCCAGCACCCCTCGCGCGCGGGCCTTACGCAATGAGCAGTTCTTC. Its translation is CASTPRARALRNEQFF.

J is TRBJ1-1 and V is TRBV2; D is uncertain. Germline V lookup: CDR1 SNHLY, CDR2 FYNNEI. V was pared by 6 bases and J by 4 bases, with 12 bases between. The CDR3 loop spans 13 amino acids. The CDR3 region is CASRVETGTEAFF. The CDR3 nucleotides are TGTGCCAGCAGGGTAGAGACGGGCACTGAAGCTTTCTTT.

V is TRBV10-3 and J is TRBJ1-2; TRBD1 aligns across 9 bases. The germline V gene has CDR1 ENHRY and CDR2 SYGVKD. V was pared by 10 bases and J by 7 bases, with 7 bases of the junction left unmatched. The CDR3 runs to 12 residues. The CDR3 here is CATLPTGGGYTF. The CDR3, as DNA: TGTGCCACCCTCCCGACAGGGGGTGGCTACACCTTC.

This sequence joins TRBV4-3 and TRBJ1-2, with D unclear. The CDR3 runs 17 residues. Trimming took 0 bases from V and 0 from J, leaving 14 bases between them. In germline, CDR1 is LGHNA, CDR2 YSLEER. The chain's CDR3 is CASSQDRGKVANYGYTF. The DNA for the CDR3 is TGCGCCAGCAGCCAAGATCGCGGGAAAGTAGCTAACTATGGCTACACCTTC.

The chain couples TRBV4-1 to TRBJ1-4; the D is unclear. Germline CDR1 reads MGHRA; CDR2 reads YSYEKL. V lost 4 bases to trimming and J lost 7 bases, with 16 bases between them. The CDR3 sequence is 15 residues long. CDR3 DNA sequence: TGCGCCAGCAGCCTCGAATTTCTTACATTTGAAAAACTGTTTTTT. This sequence encodes CASSLEFLTFEKLFF.

The V call is TRBV11-2, the J call TRBJ1-1, with a tentative D call TRBD1 (6 bases). The germline V gene has CDR1 SGHAT and CDR2 FQNNGV. V was trimmed by 2 bases and J by 7 bases, leaving 17 bases between them. The CDR3 has 15 amino acids. The CDR3 sequence is CASSLLHYGQSEAFF. The CDR3 region has the DNA TGTGCCAGCAGCTTACTTCACTACGGACAGAGTGAAGCTTTCTTT.

The CDR3 loop reads CASSERGHGYTF. DNA of the CDR3: TGTGCCAGCAGTGAAAGGGGTCATGGCTACACCTTC. The chain recombines TRBV2 with TRBJ1-2; weak D call: TRBD1 (5 bases). There are 12 residues in the CDR3. The germline V gene has CDR1 SNHLY and CDR2 FYNNEI. Trimming stripped 2 bases from V and 6 bases from J, with 7 bases between. The whole variable domain, remainder taken from reference TRBV2 and TRBJ1-2, is EPEVTQTPSHQVTQMGQEVILRCVPISNHLYFYWYRQILGQKVEFLVSFYNNEISEKSEIFDDQFSVERPDGSNFTLKIRSTKLEDSAMYFCASSERGHGYTFGSGTRLTVV.

V gene TRBV9 combines with J gene TRBJ2-1, with TRBD2 matching over 8 bases. The CDR3 consists of 16 residues. Trimming removed 3 bases from V and 4 bases from J; junction bases left unmatched: 9. Germline CDR1 reads SGDLS; CDR2 reads YYNGEE. The CDR3 DNA reads as TGTGCCAGCAGCGCCCATCTGGAGCGGGGGTACAATGAGCAGTTCTTC. The encoded protein is CASSAHLERGYNEQFF.

Comments on this clone: An end of the junction does not agree with germline; a read error may underlie this. The genes are TRBV7-7 and TRBJ2-1; weak D call: TRBD2 (6 bases). Germline V gene sequence: CDR1 SSHAT, CDR2 FNYEAQ (reference sequence). The CDR3 consists of 13 residues. The CDR3 bases are TGTGCTAGCAGCTTTGGGCGCGGGGATGAGCAGTTCTTC. It specifies CASSFGRGDEQFF.

In DNA, the CDR3 is TGTGCCAGCAGCTCAAGTAGGGCGGGGTCTGGAAACACCATATATTTT. Translation gives CASSSSRAGSGNTIYF. V and J are TRBV7-9 and TRBJ1-3; D remains unclear. Per the germline V gene, CDR1 is SEHNR and CDR2 is FQNEAQ (reference sequence). This CDR3 has 16 residues. Trimming left V 4 bases short and J 1 base short, with 14 bases between.

The chain links TRBV6-6 to TRBJ2-7; 9 positions match TRBD2. The germline CDR1 and CDR2 sequences are MNHNY and SVGAGI (reference sequence). The CDR3 loop spans 16 amino acids. Trimming took 6 bases from V and 2 from J; bases not matched to a gene: 11. The CDR3 reads CASSPPSGRMTYEQYF. The CDR3 bases are TGTGCCAGCAGCCCCCCCAGCGGGAGGATGACCTACGAGCAGTACTTC.

The V gene is TRBV7-9, the J gene TRBJ2-1; 9 bases line up with TRBD1. The CDR3 totals 15 residues. Germline values: CDR1 SEHNR, CDR2 FQNEAQ (reference sequence). Germline trimming cut 3 bases from V and 8 bases from J; bases unmatched to any gene: 8. The CDR3, as DNA: TGTGCCAGCAGCTTTAGGACAGGGGAGTTGGATGAGCAGTTCTTC. Its protein is CASSFRTGELDEQFF.

This clone appeared once. The gene calls are TRBV18 and TRBJ2-4; 8 positions agree with TRBD1. CDR3 length: 18 residues. V lost 3 bases, J lost 0 bases, and 10 bases stayed unmatched. The germline CDR1 and CDR2 sequences are KGHSH and LQKENI. CDR3 DNA sequence: TGTGCCAGCTCACCCGACAGGGGAGGACTCGTAGCCAAAAACATTCAGTACTTC. Its translation is CASSPDRGGLVAKNIQYF.

The rearrangement joins TRBV9 to TRBJ2-1, with D perhaps matching TRBD2 (6 bases). This CDR3 is built from 13 residues. Germline loops: CDR1 SGDLS, CDR2 YYNGEE. V lost 6 bases, J lost 7 bases, and 14 bases lay in between. The CDR3 sequence: CASTTGEVNEQFF. Here the CDR3 DNA reads TGTGCCAGCACAACGGGAGAAGTAAATGAGCAGTTCTTC. Supplemented by reference TRBV9 and TRBJ2-1, the full variable domain reads DSGVTQTPKHLITATGQRVTLRCSPRSGDLSVYWYQQSLDQGLQFLIQYYNGEERAKGNILERFSAQQFPDLHSELNLSSLELGDSALYFCASTTGEVNEQFFGPGTRLTVL.

The chain uses TRBV6-5 and TRBJ2-4, with D perhaps TRBD2 (6 bases). The V gene's germline CDR1 is MNHEY and CDR2 SVGAGI. Trimming cost V 3 bases and J 16 bases, with 13 bases left between them. This CDR3 contains 11 residues. CDR3 sequence (DNA): TGTGCCAGCAGTTATGGCGAGCGGGCCTACTTC. Protein product: CASSYGERAYF.

The rearrangement uses TRBV4-2 and TRBJ2-1; 11 bases fit TRBD2. The CDR3 has 18 residues. Looked up from germline, CDR1 is LGHNA and CDR2 is YNFKEQ. Losses at the gene ends were 0 bases for V and 3 bases for J; bases not matched to a gene: 7. In DNA, the CDR3 is TGTGCCAGCAGCCAAGATGGGGGTAGCGGGGGGGTCTACAATGAGCAGTTCTTC. Translation gives CASSQDGGSGGVYNEQFF.

V and J are TRBV7-2 and TRBJ2-1; 9 nucleotides match TRBD2. J gave up 9 bases and V 1 base, and 13 bases lay outside the gene matches. The CDR3 is 17 residues long. CDR1 is SGHTA, CDR2 FQGNSA, per germline. CDR3 sequence reads: CASSLEVIAGVWGEQFF. The CDR3 nucleotides are TGTGCCAGCAGCTTAGAGGTGATAGCGGGGGTATGGGGTGAGCAGTTCTTC.

The rearrangement links TRBV6-1 to TRBJ2-7; 9 bases line up with TRBD1. Germline loops: CDR1 MNHNS, CDR2 SASEGT. Unmatched junction bases numbered 4, after V lost 7 bases and J lost 0 bases. There are 14 residues in the CDR3. CDR3 nucleotides: TGTGCCAGCACCTCGACAGGGGGCTCCTACGAGCAGTACTTC. It specifies CASTSTGGSYEQYF.

The gene calls are TRBV9 and TRBJ2-1; the D gene is possibly TRBD2 (5 bases). Trimming took off 3 bases at V and 2 bases at J, with 15 bases between the two ends. This CDR3 region has 16 residues. The germline V gene encodes CDR1 SGDLS and CDR2 YYNGEE. The CDR3: CASSDRGRVTYNEQFF. In DNA form, the CDR3 reads TGTGCCAGCAGCGATCGAGGGCGGGTGACCTACAATGAGCAGTTCTTC.

This rearrangement joins TRBV29-1 to TRBJ2-1; maybe TRBD1 (6 bases). Germline V gene data show CDR1 as SQVTM and CDR2 as ANQGSEA. Trimming pared 6 bases from V and 8 bases from J, leaving 20 bases between. CDR3 size: 14 residues. CDR3 coding DNA: TGCAGCGTGGCGGACAGACGGAGCAGGGATGAGCAGTTCTTC. Residues: CSVADRRSRDEQFF.

J is TRBJ1-5 and V is TRBV19; D gene uncertain. Germline lookup yields CDR1 LNHDA and CDR2 SQIVND (reference sequence). Trimming stripped 5 bases from V and 7 bases from J, with 12 bases between. This CDR3 is 13 amino acids long. The CDR3 region has the DNA TGTGCCAGTAGTCCCGACAAGATACAGCCCCAGCATTTT. Translating it yields CASSPDKIQPQHF.

This chain uses TRBV10-3 with TRBJ2-7; no firm D call. The V gene's germline CDR1 is ENHRY and CDR2 SYGVKD. Deletions cut 1 base from V and 5 bases from J, with 15 bases between. The CDR3 runs to 15 residues. CDR3 in amino acids: CAISEFEVSIDEQYF. As DNA, the CDR3 is TGTGCCATCAGTGAGTTCGAGGTATCAATTGACGAGCAGTACTTC.

The chain recombines TRBV2 with TRBJ1-2; 7 bases agree with TRBD1. CDR3 size: 15 residues. Looked up from germline, CDR1 is SNHLY and CDR2 is FYNNEI. Trimming cost V 2 bases and J 5 bases; bases outside gene matches: 8. CDR3 amino acids: CASSELQGDLYGYTF. CDR3 in DNA: TGTGCCAGCAGTGAACTGCAGGGGGATCTATATGGCTACACCTTC.